This T cell receptor beta chain was found in a study of blood T cell repertoires in COVID-19 (TCRdb year 2020). With regard to the full study: Samples from collaborators originated in the United States, Italy and Spain and spanned both the acute and convalescent phases of COVID-19. The prospective study material was composed of cDNA or gDNA derived from T cells, B-cell-depleted T cells, or PBMCs. A freely available public database, intended as a resource for researchers studying the immune response to SARS-CoV-2, is where the repertoires were released. Where available, HLA class I and class II types were taken from metadata supplied by the sample provider and were not determined by assay-based typing. A de-identified subject ID, COVID-19 status, age in years and sex were almost always included in the sample metadata. The samples were drawn from two sources: the first 160 participants of the ongoing ImmuneRACE study, and 950 to 1,500 subjects contributed by 6 global collaborators. Subjects who had been exposed to COVID-19, were actively infected with it, or had recovered from it provided the deeply sampled blood TCRbeta repertoires that made up the dataset. What the work shows at the level of the full study, not this receptor alone: How much clinical and demographic metadata was included differed by source and by participant, and the metadata was provided uncurated.

The collaborating institutions used their own protocols to collect whole blood in K2EDTA tubes. For TCRbeta analysis, collaborators shipped samples in one of three forms: frozen whole blood, isolated PBMCs, or DNA extracted from either of those sample types. This clone was observed once. Its specific antigen is unknown. No base qualities exist here, and no much larger clone lies one base off it. TCRbeta CDR3 regions were amplified from genomic DNA by means of the immunoSEQ Assay, a bias-controlled multiplex PCR. The study's processing was this. Nucleated cell counts per sample were estimated from amplification of reference gene primers within the assay. To quantify the absolute abundance of each unique TCRbeta CDR3 rearrangement, sequence reads were collapsed and filtered. For each sample, productive Simpson clonality was calculated as the square root of Simpson's diversity index over productive rearrangements. TCRdb limited this immuneACCESS table to in-frame rearrangements with V and J called. A share of clones is missing; checked studies link under half to unresolved V genes, and the rest is unexplained. That table is the source of V, J and clone size, and D and trimming were worked out from the DNA. The sample data list over 95,000 clones, and 85% of these were observed just once. 10% to 15% of the sample is held by the ten biggest clonotypes.

The CDR3 spans 14 residues, from the cysteine through the phenylalanine. The kept DNA is CDR3 alone, 42 bases in frame from the first base. Sequences SGHRS (CDR1) and YFSETQ (CDR2) are obtained from the germline V gene. Trimming accounts for 3 bases at V and 6 bases at J, while the number of junction bases matched to no gene is 2. The sequence was collected from a human donor in a cohort sampled during active COVID-19. Sequenced material: peripheral blood. This chain joins TRBV5-1 to TRBJ2-1; 11 bases in between match TRBD2. The sequenced DNA: TGCGCCAGCAGCTCAACTAGCGGGGGCAATGAGCAGTTCTTC. Translated, it reads CASSSTSGGNEQFF.